This entry lists 17 T cell receptor beta chains sequenced from one sample in a study of T cell repertoires in cytomegalovirus infection. TCRdb reanalysed the reads using MiXCR and keeps one entry per CDR3 protein. The data contain hundreds of thousands of distinct CDR3 sequences, roughly 15% of them singletons. Sequencing was carried out using PBMCs. Receptor source: a human donor in good health (CMV status not recorded). Some clones in this sample may be carry-over from other donors' samples.

CDR3 sequence: CASSLYQGGETQYF. In nucleotides, the CDR3 is TGTGCCAGCAGCTTGTATCAGGGGGGAGAGACCCAGTACTTC. J is TRBJ2-5 and V is TRBV5-5, with TRBD1 as a possible D gene (7 bases). The CDR3 loop spans 14 amino acids. The V end was cut by 1 base, the J end by 4 bases, with 11 bases between. Germline V lookup: CDR1 SGHKS, CDR2 YYEKEE (reference sequence).

This clonotype was recorded many times. V usage is TRBV7-8 and J usage is TRBJ2-1, with TRBD2 identical over 8 bases. J lost 6 bases, V lost 1 base, and 5 bases had no gene match. The V gene's germline CDR1 is SGHVS and CDR2 FQNEAQ. The CDR3 is made up of 15 amino acids. CDR3 sequence (DNA): TGTGCCAGCAGCTTAGTCGGGGGGGCAGGCAATGAGCAGTTCTTC. Translating it yields CASSLVGGAGNEQFF.

A few counts support this clonotype. This rearrangement joins TRBV12-3 or TRBV12-4 to TRBJ1-2; 7 bases are shared with TRBD1. CDR3 length equals 15 residues. With 6 bases clipped from V and 0 bases from J, the junction kept 7 bases outside the gene matches. CDR3 nucleotides: TGTGCCAGCAGGGGGATCAGGGGGACTAACTATGGCTACACCTTC. The encoded protein is CASRGIRGTNYGYTF.

This clonotype was seen a handful of times. The chain uses TRBV25-1 and TRBJ1-6; 9 bases match TRBD1. Trimming cost V 3 bases and J 12 bases; bases outside gene matches: 3. Germline V gene sequence: CDR1 MGHDK, CDR2 SYGVNS. The CDR3 loop spans 13 amino acids. The CDR3 region is CASSETGQGPLHF. CDR3 nucleotide sequence: TGTGCCAGCAGTGAGACGGGACAGGGACCCCTCCACTTT. The entire variable domain, with the rest obtained from reference TRBV25-1 and TRBJ1-6, is as follows: EADIYQTPRYLVIGTGKKITLECSQTMGHDKMYWYQQDPGMELHLIHYSYGVNSTEKGDLSSESTVSRIRTEHFPLTLESARPSHTSQYLCASSETGQGPLHFGNGTRLTVT.

CDR3 region: CATSREPQGGYEQYF. The CDR3 nucleotides are TGTGCCACCAGCAGAGAACCGCAGGGGGGCTACGAGCAGTACTTC. J is TRBJ2-7 and V is TRBV15; possibly TRBD1 for D (7 bases). The V gene lost 0 bases and the J gene lost 3 bases, with 12 bases spanning the gap. The germline V gene encodes CDR1 LNHNV and CDR2 YYDKDF (reference sequence). The CDR3 consists of 15 residues.

The sample holds many counts of this clonotype. The chain couples TRBV28 to TRBJ1-3, with D possibly TRBD1 on 6 matching bases. This CDR3 has 16 residues. Trimming took off 0 bases at V and 4 bases at J, with 13 bases between the two ends. Per germline, CDR1 MDHEN and CDR2 SYDVKM. CDR3 protein: CASSLWGTGLGNTIYF. The CDR3 region has the DNA TGTGCCAGCAGTTTATGGGGAACAGGGCTGGGAAACACCATATATTTT. Complete variable domain (other parts from reference TRBV28 and TRBJ1-3): DVKVTQSSRYLVKRTGEKVFLECVQDMDHENMFWYRQDPGLGLRLIYFSYDVKMKEKGDIPEGYSVSREKKERFSLILESASTNQTSMYLCASSLWGTGLGNTIYFGEGSWLTVV.

This clonotype was seen many times. This chain joins TRBV10-3 and TRBJ2-7; D might be TRBD2 (5 bases). This CDR3 is 15 amino acids long. Per germline, CDR1 ENHRY and CDR2 SYGVKD. Deletions cut 4 bases from V and 3 bases from J, with 16 bases between. Here the CDR3 reads CAISGGQVGSYEQYF. Written as DNA, the CDR3 is TGTGCCATCAGTGGTGGGCAAGTGGGGAGCTACGAGCAGTACTTC.

This clonotype turned up a few times. The chain uses TRBV20-1 and TRBJ2-6; no definite D call. Trimming removed 1 base at V and 1 base at J, with 5 bases between. Germline CDR1 is DFQATT and CDR2 is SNEGSKA (reference sequence). The CDR3 length is 14 residues. DNA of the CDR3: TGCAGTGCTAGAGGGGAATCTGGGGCCAACGTCCTGACTTTC. Protein product: CSARGESGANVLTF.

This clonotype was counted at least ten times. The chain employs TRBV12-3 or TRBV12-4 and TRBJ1-3; D remains ambiguous. Deletions cut 5 bases from V and 6 bases from J, with 8 bases between. The length of the CDR3 is 12 residues. CDR3 sequence reads: CASSVTENTIYF. The CDR3 nucleotides read TGTGCCAGCAGTGTTACCGAAAACACCATATATTTT.

This chain connects TRBV12-3 or TRBV12-4 to TRBJ1-2, with TRBD1 as a possible D gene (5 bases). CDR3 length: 15 residues. V was cut by 4 bases and J by 4 bases, with 16 bases left in between. The CDR3 DNA reads as TGTGCCAGCAGTTCGGGACGGAGGAGGACCTATGGCTACACCTTC. It encodes CASSSGRRRTYGYTF.

The chain recombines TRBV6-6 with TRBJ1-1; D gene uncertain. Trimming removed 5 bases from V and 3 bases from J, with 10 bases in between. CDR1 is MNHNY and CDR2 is SVGAGI in the germline V gene (reference sequence). The CDR3 runs to 13 residues. The chain's CDR3 is CASSVRADTEAFF. The DNA of the CDR3 is TGTGCCAGCAGTGTCCGGGCCGACACTGAAGCTTTCTTT.

This clonotype was observed a few times. V gene TRBV28 combines with J gene TRBJ1-5; D is uncertain. This CDR3 is built from 18 residues. Germline values: CDR1 MDHEN, CDR2 SYDVKM. Trimming removed 5 bases at V and 9 bases at J, with 29 bases between. CDR3 sequence (DNA): TGTGCCAGCAGTCCTCTTCCCTTCCGGGCCAAGGCTTCTCGGCCCCAGCATTTT. It specifies CASSPLPFRAKASRPQHF.

The chain couples TRBV29-1 to TRBJ1-1; possibly TRBD1 for D (5 bases). Germline V gives CDR1 SQVTM, CDR2 ANQGSEA. This CDR3 has 13 amino acids. The CDR3 coding sequence is TGCAGTGCTGAGTTCGGGGCGTCAAACAAAGCTTTCTTT. Translating it yields CSAEFGASNKAFF.

This clonotype was counted a single time. The chain links TRBV5-1 to TRBJ2-7; maybe TRBD1 (7 bases). This CDR3 is 15 amino acids long. Germline V lookup: CDR1 SGHRS, CDR2 YFSETQ. Trimming removed 5 bases from V and 0 bases from J, with 15 bases in between. CDR3 in amino acids: CASREGTATSYEQYF. For the CDR3, the DNA is TGCGCCAGCAGGGAGGGGACAGCCACCTCCTACGAGCAGTACTTC.

The rearrangement links TRBV12-3 or TRBV12-4 to TRBJ1-5; D call uncertain. The CDR3 covers 13 residues. V was cut by 1 base and J by 5 bases, with 6 bases left in between. CDR3 DNA sequence: TGTGCCAGCAGTTTAGAGGCCGATCAGCCCCAGCATTTT. Amino acid sequence: CASSLEADQPQHF.

A few counts support this clonotype. The chain is built from TRBV29-1 and TRBJ2-2, with 9 bases matching TRBD1. The CDR3 is made up of 14 amino acids. Losses at the gene ends were 7 bases for V and 5 bases for J; bases not matched to a gene: 8. CDR1 is SQVTM, CDR2 ANQGSEA, per germline. The chain's CDR3 is CSATRTGETGELFF. The CDR3 DNA follows: TGCAGCGCCACGAGGACAGGGGAAACCGGGGAGCTGTTTTTT.

In its sample, this clonotype was seen many times. The chain links TRBV7-9 to TRBJ2-7; 7 bases align to TRBD1. The CDR3 runs 13 residues. The V gene's germline CDR1 is SEHNR and CDR2 FQNEAQ (reference sequence). J gave up 6 bases and V 9 bases, and 11 bases lay outside the gene matches. As DNA, the CDR3 is TGTGCCAGTGGGTACAGGGGCGGTTCCGAGCAGTACTTC. It translates to CASGYRGGSEQYF.